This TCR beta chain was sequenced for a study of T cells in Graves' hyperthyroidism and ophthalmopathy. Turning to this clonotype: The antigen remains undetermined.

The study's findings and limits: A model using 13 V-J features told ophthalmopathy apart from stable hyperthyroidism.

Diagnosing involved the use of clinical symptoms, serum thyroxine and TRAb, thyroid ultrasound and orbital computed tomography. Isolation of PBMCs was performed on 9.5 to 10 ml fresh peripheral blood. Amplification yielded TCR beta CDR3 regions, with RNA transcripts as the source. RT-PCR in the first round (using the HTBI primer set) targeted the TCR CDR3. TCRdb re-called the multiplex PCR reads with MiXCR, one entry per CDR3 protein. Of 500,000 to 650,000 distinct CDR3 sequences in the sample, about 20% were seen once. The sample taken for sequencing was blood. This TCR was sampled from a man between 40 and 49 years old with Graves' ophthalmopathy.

The CDR3 DNA is TGTGCCAGTAGTCGCCCGAGCTCCTACAATGAGCAGTTCTTC. It specifies CASSRPSSYNEQFF. The chain employs TRBV19 and TRBJ2-1; D uncertain. The CDR3 length is 14 residues. Germline V CDR1 and CDR2: LNHDA, SQIVND (reference sequence). Between the trimmed V and J ends, which lost 5 bases and 0 bases, there was a span of 8 bases.